This T cell receptor (beta chain) was sequenced for a study of shared clonotypes between healthy human individuals. Selected positively for CCR7 and CD45RO-negative, naive CD8 cells excluded terminally differentiated effector memory CD45RA+ cells. All participating donors were Caucasian adults from Nashville, Tennessee. Repertoires were generated with immunoSEQ multiplex PCR, while TCRdb's copy carries only in-frame clones and drops some. The sample yields hundreds of thousands of clones, 90% to 97% seen once. CDR3 length: 14 residues. Trimming took off 4 bases at V and 7 bases at J, with 13 bases between the two ends. Germline V gene sequence: CDR1 SEHNR, CDR2 FQNEAQ (reference sequence).

The chain joins TRBV7-9 to TRBJ2-2; the D gene is possibly TRBD2 (6 bases). Sequencing input: naive CD8+ T cells sorted from blood. This sequence was found in a man aged 30-40 years in good health. This CDR3 reads CASSSTRFFGELFF. For the CDR3, the DNA is TGTGCCAGCAGCTCGACTAGATTTTTCGGGGAGCTGTTTTTT.